Reported below is one TCR beta chain. This record comes from a study of blood T cell repertoires in COVID-19. Germline CDR1 reads MNHEY; CDR2 reads SVGAGI. V was pared by 7 bases and J by 5 bases, with 6 bases of the junction left unmatched. The CDR3 is 14 residues long. TCRdb's copy holds only in-frame clones and misses some; the assay was immunoSEQ multiplex PCR. The table shows over 200,000 clones, with less than 85% occurring only once. This chain connects TRBV6-5 to TRBJ2-4, with TRBD1 matching 9 bases. This sequence was found in a woman aged 70-85 years with active or convalescent COVID-19. The sample was peripheral blood. The CDR3 protein is CASIGTGRENIQYF. In DNA form, the CDR3 reads TGTGCCAGCATCGGGACAGGGCGGGAAAACATTCAGTACTTC.